The next 2 T cell receptor beta chains were all read from a single sample in a study of beta chain features in type 1 diabetes. TCRB transcripts that were expressed got sequenced, as all of the isolated RNA had been reverse transcribed. Using immunoSEQ multiplex PCR, the repertoire was profiled, and TCRdb retains in-frame clones only, with some absent. The sample yields over 600,000 clones, around 12% seen once. Study-wide results and limits: Patients with Type 1 diabetes showed moderately but significantly shorter TCRB CDR3s in all four CD4+ subsets.

No antigen has been assigned to these receptors. The sample taken for sequencing was naive CD4+ T cells from blood. All receptors come from a young man with type 1 diabetes.

Only a few counts were recorded for this clone. The chain combines TRBV5-8 with TRBJ1-3; TRBD1 is a possible D gene (5 bases). CDR1 and CDR2 (germline): SGHTS, YDEGEE. The V gene lost 7 bases and the J gene lost 3 bases, with 20 bases spanning the gap. The CDR3 is 16 amino acids. The CDR3 DNA sequence: TGTGCCAGCCTTGGGGGAACTTCTTACCTTGGAAACACCATATATTTT. Protein product: CASLGGTSYLGNTIYF.

This chain joins TRBV7-9 and TRBJ1-3; no definite D call. The CDR3 has 12 residues. Between the trimmed V and J ends, which lost 6 bases and 1 base, there was a span of 4 bases. Germline lookup yields CDR1 SEHNR and CDR2 FQNEAQ (reference sequence). CDR3 in DNA: TGTGCCAGCAGACGTTCTGGAAACACCATATATTTT. Residues: CASRRSGNTIYF.